The T cell receptor beta chain described here comes from a study of cytomegalovirus exposure and HLA in healthy donors. A multiplex PCR was run with 60 Vbeta primers and 13 Jbeta primers. Using immunoSEQ multiplex PCR, the repertoire was profiled, and TCRdb retains in-frame clones only, with some absent. Found here are 50,000 to 75,000 clones; the top ten clones hold approximately 2.1%. On this clone: Antigen unknown.

Study-level points and caveats: Accounts indicate the classifier identified cytomegalovirus status with strong specificity and sensitivity. Later analysis placed DRB1 highest and HLA-C lowest in TCR association rates, which differed by HLA locus. Association with HLA alleles at 0.05 false discovery rate was found for 16,951 TCR beta sequences in a later analysis.

The V and J ends lost 6 bases and 5 bases, in that order; junction bases with no gene match: 12. The germline CDR1 and CDR2 sequences are SGHRS and YFSETQ. CDR3 length: 16 residues. The V and J genes are TRBV5-1 and TRBJ2-1, with TRBD1 identical over 9 bases. The sample was PBMCs. This sequence originates from a woman aged 18-35 years in good health and CMV-seronegative. In nucleotides, the CDR3 is TGCGCCAGCAACCCCTCCGGGACAGGGATCGACAATGAGCAGTTCTTC. It translates to CASNPSGTGIDNEQFF.